This T cell receptor (beta chain) originates from a study of T cell changes during pregnancy in multiple sclerosis. V trimming: 0 bases; J trimming: 3 bases; junction bases outside the gene matches: 1. CDR1 is MNHNY, CDR2 SVGAGI, per germline (reference sequence). The length of the CDR3 is 15 residues. The data were produced by immunoSEQ multiplex PCR, yet TCRdb's version contains in-frame clones alone and is incomplete. The sample includes under 65,000 clones, 90% of them seen just once. Remarks on this clone: This same CDR3 is encoded by further DNA sequences in the sample.

Material: peripheral blood, obtained in the first trimester of pregnancy. The chain is built from TRBV6-6 and TRBJ2-7; 11 bases are a match to TRBD1. This TCR was recovered from a female donor in good health, enrolled as a control in a pregnancy study. CDR3 sequence (DNA): TGTGCCAGCAGTTACTCTGGGACAGGGGGCTACGAGCAGTACTTC. Its protein is CASSYSGTGGYEQYF.